Below are 16 T cell receptor beta chains sequenced from a single sample in a study of shared clonotypes between healthy human individuals. Clones were sequenced by immunoSEQ multiplex PCR, and TCRdb holds only the in-frame ones, with some missing. The sample shows about 1 million clones, 60% to 80% of them seen only once. The material sequenced was memory CD4+ T cells sorted from blood. This sample's subset: CD45RA-negative fraction. Receptors were obtained from a man aged 18 to 29 in good health.

Details on this clone: Additional DNA sequences in this sample encode the identical CDR3. V gene TRBV28 combines with J gene TRBJ2-3; D is ambiguous. Germline assignment: CDR1 MDHEN and CDR2 SYDVKM. Trimming pared 4 bases from V and 0 bases from J, leaving 5 bases between. The CDR3 length is 13 residues. The chain's CDR3 is CASSSASTDTQYF. CDR3 sequence (DNA): TGTGCCAGCAGTTCAGCGAGCACAGATACGCAGTATTTT.

For this clone: This may be a read error: a much more frequent sequence differs by one nucleotide. The same CDR3 is also encoded by other DNA sequences in this sample. The V call is TRBV11-2, the J call TRBJ1-1; the D is unclear. The V and J ends lost 1 base and 0 bases respectively, with 3 bases between them. Germline V gene data show CDR1 as SGHAT and CDR2 as FQNNGV. The CDR3 is 13 residues long. This CDR3 is CASSLGLNTEAFF. The CDR3 nucleotides read TGTGCCAGCAGCTTAGGCTTGAACACTGAAGCTTTCTTT.

The rearrangement joins TRBV7-9 to TRBJ2-2; D is possibly TRBD1 (6 bases). Germline lookup yields CDR1 SEHNR and CDR2 FQNEAQ (reference sequence). V shed 0 bases and J shed 7 bases, with 9 bases lying between them. The CDR3 spans 14 residues. This CDR3 is CASSLAQGGGELFF. CDR3 DNA: TGTGCCAGCAGCTTAGCACAGGGCGGCGGGGAGCTGTTTTTT.

This clone was observed a few times. V is TRBV4-1 and J is TRBJ1-6, with D possibly TRBD1 on 5 matching bases. Germline CDR1 reads MGHRA; CDR2 reads YSYEKL. This CDR3 comprises 14 residues. V was shortened by 4 bases and J by 9 bases, with 13 bases between the two germline ends. The DNA for the CDR3 is TGCGCCAGCAGCCGCGGTGGGGGGAGTTCACCCCTCCACTTT. Translated, it gives CASSRGGGSSPLHF.

Turning to this clone: Other DNA sequences in this sample translate to the same CDR3. The chain has TRBV18 and TRBJ2-7; possibly TRBD1 or TRBD2 for D (6 bases each). The CDR3 spans 13 residues. The ends were cut back, 3 bases at V and 4 bases at J, with 10 bases in the middle. Looked up from germline, CDR1 is KGHSH and CDR2 is LQKENI. This CDR3 is CASSPPGAYEQYF. In DNA, the CDR3 is TGTGCCAGCTCACCCCCGGGGGCTTACGAGCAGTACTTC. Full variable domain (missing parts from reference TRBV18 and TRBJ2-7): NAGVMQNPRHLVRRRGQEARLRCSPMKGHSHVYWYRQLPEEGLKFMVYLQKENIIDESGMPKERFSAEFPKEGPSILRIQQVVRGDSAAYFCASSPPGAYEQYFGPGTRLTVT.

This clone was observed many times. This sequence joins TRBV7-2 and TRBJ2-5; D not resolved. The CDR3 consists of 14 residues. Germline CDR1 SGHTA, CDR2 FQGNSA. Trimming took 3 bases from V and 2 from J, leaving 10 bases between them. The CDR3 loop reads CASSFRARQETQYF. DNA for the CDR3: TGTGCCAGCAGCTTTAGGGCCCGGCAAGAGACCCAGTACTTC.

The CDR3: CASSQDLGEWTDTQYF. CDR3 DNA: TGCGCCAGCAGCCAAGATCTCGGGGAGTGGACAGATACGCAGTATTTT. The rearrangement uses TRBV4-3 and TRBJ2-3; weak D call: TRBD2 (5 bases). Looked up from germline, CDR1 is LGHNA and CDR2 is YSLEER. The CDR3 consists of 16 residues. Trimming took off 0 bases at V and 3 bases at J, with 13 bases between the two ends.

The rearrangement uses TRBV5-1 and TRBJ1-1, with D maybe TRBD1 (6 bases). Trimming shortened V by 3 bases and J by 1 base, and 13 bases separated the two germline ends. Germline assignment: CDR1 SGHRS and CDR2 YFSETQ. The CDR3 loop spans 15 amino acids. The CDR3 is CASSSGLRGNTEAFF. As DNA, the CDR3 is TGCGCCAGCAGCTCGGGACTCAGGGGGAACACTGAAGCTTTCTTT. Filled out from reference TRBV5-1 and TRBJ1-1, the complete variable domain reads KAGVTQTPRYLIKTRGQQVTLSCSPISGHRSVSWYQQTPGQGLQFLFEYFSETQRNKGNFPGRFSGRQFSNSRSEMNVSTLELGDSALYLCASSSGLRGNTEAFFGQGTRLTVV.

In its sample, this clone was seen a few times. Different DNA sequences within this sample yield the same CDR3. The chain employs TRBV18 and TRBJ1-1; 7 nucleotides align to TRBD1. The CDR3 spans 13 residues. With V trimmed by 3 bases and J by 5 bases, 3 bases remained unmatched. In germline, CDR1 is KGHSH, CDR2 LQKENI. The DNA for the CDR3 is TGTGCCAGCTCACCCCAGGGGGGGACTGAAGCTTTCTTT. It translates to CASSPQGGTEAFF. Full variable domain (missing parts from reference TRBV18 and TRBJ1-1): NAGVMQNPRHLVRRRGQEARLRCSPMKGHSHVYWYRQLPEEGLKFMVYLQKENIIDESGMPKERFSAEFPKEGPSILRIQQVVRGDSAAYFCASSPQGGTEAFFGQGTRLTVV.

The chain combines TRBV4-1 with TRBJ2-3, with D tentatively TRBD1 or TRBD2 (5 bases each). Between the trimmed V and J ends, which lost 0 bases and 2 bases, there was a span of 15 bases. The germline gives CDR1 MGHRA, CDR2 YSYEKL. The CDR3 consists of 17 residues. This CDR3 is CASSQDGGSRPTDTQYF. CDR3 sequence (DNA): TGCGCCAGCAGCCAAGATGGGGGATCTAGGCCCACAGATACGCAGTATTTT.

This rearrangement joins TRBV7-2 to TRBJ2-1, with 7 bases matching TRBD1. The CDR3 runs 15 residues. V gave up 5 bases and J gave up 5 bases; unmatched junction bases: 9. Per germline, CDR1 SGHTA and CDR2 FQGNSA. The CDR3 region is CASSAEGTVNNEQFF. Here the CDR3 DNA reads TGTGCCAGCAGCGCAGAAGGGACAGTAAACAATGAGCAGTTCTTC.

This chain joins TRBV6-5 and TRBJ1-4, with 7 bases matching TRBD1. Germline loops: CDR1 MNHEY, CDR2 SVGAGI. V dropped 6 bases and J dropped 8; count of bases not matched to a gene: 12. The CDR3 has 15 residues. Written as DNA, the CDR3 is TGTGCCAGCAGGCCAACCGGGACAGTGTCCGAAAAACTGTTTTTT. This codes for CASRPTGTVSEKLFF.

V is TRBV18 and J is TRBJ2-5; 8 bases are a match to TRBD1. The CDR3 spans 15 residues. Germline V gives CDR1 KGHSH, CDR2 LQKENI. J was trimmed by 2 bases and V by 3 bases; bases with no gene match: 5. The CDR3 region is CASSPTGGRQETQYF. The CDR3 region has the DNA TGTGCCAGCTCACCTACAGGGGGTAGACAAGAGACCCAGTACTTC.

This clone was seen many times. The chain joins TRBV9 to TRBJ2-5, with D perhaps TRBD2 (6 bases). This CDR3 has 15 amino acids. V lost 3 bases, J lost 4 bases, and 16 bases lay in between. Germline V gene sequence: CDR1 SGDLS, CDR2 YYNGEE. The CDR3 bases are TGTGCCAGCAGCGCCCAGTCGGGACTCGTAGAGACCCAGTACTTC. This gives the protein CASSAQSGLVETQYF. The entire variable domain, with the rest obtained from reference TRBV9 and TRBJ2-5, is as follows: DSGVTQTPKHLITATGQRVTLRCSPRSGDLSVYWYQQSLDQGLQFLIQYYNGEERAKGNILERFSAQQFPDLHSELNLSSLELGDSALYFCASSAQSGLVETQYFGPGTRLLVL.

The chain recombines TRBV7-9 with TRBJ2-7; the D gene could be TRBD1 or TRBD2 (5 bases each). The V and J ends lost 3 bases and 0 bases respectively, with 9 bases between them. The CDR3 is made up of 14 amino acids. From germline, CDR1 is SEHNR and CDR2 FQNEAQ (reference sequence). The CDR3 protein is CASSFEGISYEQYF. For the CDR3, the DNA is TGTGCCAGCAGCTTTGAGGGGATCTCCTACGAGCAGTACTTC.

To note about this clone: A far more abundant clone sits one base away, making this likely a read error. In the same sample, other DNA sequences code for this CDR3. This chain joins TRBV5-1 and TRBJ2-1; maybe TRBD1 (5 bases). This CDR3 spans 15 amino acids. V was clipped by 0 bases and J by 0 bases, with 7 bases between them. Germline V lookup: CDR1 SGHRS, CDR2 YFSETQ. The CDR3 spells CASSLGGGSYNEQFF. The CDR3 coding sequence is TGCGCCAGCAGCTTGGGGGGCGGCTCCTACAATGAGCAGTTCTTC.